The source of this T cell receptor (beta chain) is a study of beta chain features in type 1 diabetes. Turning to the study itself: All of the samples together had 85 million to 140 million sorted cells examined. Study-wide results and limits: The naive, central memory and Treg TCRB repertoires looked more alike in patients than they did in healthy donors. Any HLA effect on TCRB rearrangement was left unresolved by small sub-analyses. Researchers report that Type 1 diabetes patients had moderately but significantly shorter TCRB CDR3s across all four CD4+ subsets.

Comments on this clone: Antigen: not known.

It was via CD45RO/CCR7/CD25/CD127/CD95/CD27 that CD4+ naive, central memory, regulatory and stem cell-like memory cells were sorted. V was pared by 7 bases and J by 1 base, with 4 bases between. CDR1 is MDHEN and CDR2 is SYDVKM in the germline V gene. The CDR3 length is 11 residues. All of the isolated RNA was reverse transcribed, so expressed TCRB transcripts were sequenced. Sequencing was performed with immunoSEQ multiplex PCR; in TCRdb, only in-frame clones are kept and a portion is missing. The sample holds 150,000 to 190,000 clones, 10% to 13% seen once. Sequencing was carried out using central memory CD4+ T cells from blood. The TCR sequence derives from a man between 25 and 39 years old with type 1 diabetes. The rearrangement joins TRBV28 to TRBJ1-1; no definite D call. In nucleotides, the CDR3 is TGTGCCAGCAACTGGAACACTGAAGCTTTCTTT. Translation: CASNWNTEAFF.